What follows are 20 T cell receptor beta chains derived from one specimen sequenced in a study of blood T cell repertoires in COVID-19. Sequencing was performed with immunoSEQ multiplex PCR; in TCRdb, only in-frame clones are kept and a portion is missing. This table holds a few hundred thousand clones, under 90% found once. Sample: peripheral blood. These TCRs come from a woman older than 75 with acute or convalescent COVID-19.

This sequence joins TRBV19 and TRBJ1-2, with a tentative D call TRBD1 (6 bases). CDR3 length: 14 residues. The V end lost 6 bases, the J end lost 3 bases, and 14 bases lay between the germline ends. In germline, CDR1 is LNHDA, CDR2 SQIVND (reference sequence). Written as DNA, the CDR3 is TGTGCCAGTAGGCTGCACAGGGACGACTATGGCTACACCTTC. Translating gives CASRLHRDDYGYTF.

J is TRBJ2-7 and V is TRBV29-1, with 7 nucleotides matching TRBD1. From germline, CDR1 is SQVTM and CDR2 ANQGSEA. With 4 bases clipped from V and 5 bases from J, the junction kept 8 bases outside the gene matches. The CDR3 contains 13 residues. This CDR3 is CSVGVGGWNEQYF. CDR3 in DNA: TGCAGCGTTGGGGTAGGGGGCTGGAACGAGCAGTACTTC.

The J gene is TRBJ2-5, the V gene TRBV3-1 (or the pseudogene TRBV3-2); 8 bases are shared with TRBD2. Germline-derived CDR1 and CDR2 are LGHDT and YNNKEL (reference sequence). Trimming cost V 4 bases and J 5 bases; bases outside gene matches: 3. This CDR3 has 13 residues. CDR3 sequence reads: CASSRTSRETQYF. The CDR3 DNA reads as TGTGCCAGCAGCCGGACTAGCAGGGAGACCCAGTACTTC.

This clone was counted a single time. V usage is TRBV30 and J usage is TRBJ2-1, with TRBD2 identical over 11 bases. The CDR3 is made up of 18 amino acids. Germline V gives CDR1 GTSNPN, CDR2 SVGIG (reference sequence). V gave up 2 bases and J gave up 0 bases; unmatched junction bases: 9. The CDR3: CAWSPASGGYHSYNEQFF. The CDR3 nucleotides read TGTGCCTGGAGTCCAGCTAGCGGGGGGTACCACTCCTACAATGAGCAGTTCTTC.

The chain has TRBV5-4 and TRBJ1-1; D might be TRBD1 (6 bases). Trimming removed 2 bases at V and 4 bases at J, with 12 bases between. Germline V gene sequence: CDR1 SGHNT, CDR2 YYREEE (reference sequence). The CDR3 spans 14 residues. In DNA, the CDR3 is TGTGCCAGCAGCTTAACACAGGGCTCCACTGAAGCTTTCTTT. Protein: CASSLTQGSTEAFF.

CDR3 loop: CASSFDRESFYEQYF. Here the CDR3 DNA reads TGTGCCAGCAGCTTTGACAGGGAGAGTTTCTACGAGCAGTACTTC. The chain links TRBV7-9 to TRBJ2-7; 7 bases agree with TRBD1. V shed 3 bases and J 3 bases; nucleotides not matched to a gene: 8. The CDR3 runs 15 residues. Germline assignment: CDR1 SEHNR and CDR2 FQNEAQ (reference sequence).

This clone appeared a few times. The chain joins TRBV2 to TRBJ1-1, with TRBD1 as a possible D gene (6 bases). The CDR3 totals 14 residues. V gave up 6 bases and J gave up 2 bases, with 13 bases separating them. Per germline, CDR1 SNHLY and CDR2 FYNNEI. CDR3 sequence reads: CASRERGGNTEAFF. In DNA, the CDR3 is TGTGCCAGCAGAGAAAGGGGGGGAAACACTGAAGCTTTCTTT.

The rearrangement uses TRBV4-3 and TRBJ2-5, with 7 bases fitting TRBD1. Germline trimming cut 1 base from V and 5 bases from J; bases unmatched to any gene: 1. Germline V lookup: CDR1 LGHNA, CDR2 YSLEER. CDR3 length: 13 amino acids. CDR3 sequence: CASSQGGGETQYF. The CDR3 DNA follows: TGCGCCAGCAGCCAAGGAGGGGGCGAGACCCAGTACTTC.

The CDR3 bases are TGTGCCAGCAGCCCCCCAGGATATGGCTACACCTTC. Residues: CASSPPGYGYTF. V is TRBV7-2 and J is TRBJ1-2, with D unclear. Trimming removed 5 bases at V and 5 bases at J, with 9 bases between. Germline V gives CDR1 SGHTA, CDR2 FQGNSA. This CDR3 is built from 12 residues.

The CDR3 bases are TGTGCCAGCAGCCTCCAAGGGGGGGGCCAAGCTTTCTTT. The encoded protein is CASSLQGGGQAFF. This chain joins TRBV7-9 and TRBJ1-1; tentative D call: TRBD1 (6 bases). The CDR3 is 13 amino acids. Trimming removed 5 bases from V and 9 bases from J, with 16 bases in between. Per the germline V gene, CDR1 is SEHNR and CDR2 is FQNEAQ (reference sequence).

This chain connects TRBV7-9 to TRBJ1-1, with a possible D match to TRBD1 (6 bases). This CDR3 region has 17 residues. The germline CDR1 and CDR2 sequences are SEHNR and FQNEAQ (reference sequence). The ends were cut back, 5 bases at V and 1 base at J, with 20 bases in the middle. As DNA, the CDR3 is TGTGCCAGCAGCCCCGGAGGGGGGGGAGGTGCGAACACTGAAGCTTTCTTT. Translated: CASSPGGGGGANTEAFF.

The rearrangement links TRBV25-1 to TRBJ1-1, with 11 bases lining up with TRBD1. V shed 3 bases, J shed 11 bases, and the junction held 8 bases outside the gene matches. The germline V gene encodes CDR1 MGHDK and CDR2 SYGVNS. There are 14 residues in the CDR3. CDR3 sequence (DNA): TGTGCCAGCAGTGACGGACAGGGGGCGAACGACGCTTTCTTT. It translates to CASSDGQGANDAFF.

The chain employs TRBV11-2 and TRBJ1-1, with D possibly TRBD1 on 5 matching bases. Germline loops: CDR1 SGHAT, CDR2 FQNNGV. The CDR3 is made up of 14 amino acids. V was cut by 2 bases and J by 1 base, with 8 bases left in between. In DNA form, the CDR3 reads TGTGCCAGCAGCTTATACGGGGGGAACACTGAAGCTTTCTTT. Translation: CASSLYGGNTEAFF.

The chain joins TRBV5-1 to TRBJ1-2; 10 bases agree with TRBD1. Germline values: CDR1 SGHRS, CDR2 YFSETQ. The CDR3 extends over 17 amino acids. The junction had 13 bases not matched to a gene; V was cut back by 0 bases and J by 8 bases. For the CDR3, the DNA is TGCGCCAGCAGCTTGGAAATACCCGGGACAGGGGTCGAAGGCTACACCTTC. Its protein product is CASSLEIPGTGVEGYTF.

The chain uses TRBV7-2 and TRBJ1-1; D is unresolved. V lost 1 base and J lost 1, with 7 bases in between. CDR3 length: 14 amino acids. CDR1 is SGHTA, CDR2 FQGNSA, per germline. The CDR3 here is CASSLGPGNTEAFF. CDR3 DNA sequence: TGTGCCAGCAGCTTAGGTCCGGGGAACACTGAAGCTTTCTTT. Full variable domain (remainder filled in from reference TRBV7-2 and TRBJ1-1): GAGVSQSPSNKVTEKGKDVELRCDPISGHTALYWYRQSLGQGLEFLIYFQGNSAPDKSGLPSDRFSAERTGGSVSTLTIQRTQQEDSAVYLCASSLGPGNTEAFFGQGTRLTVV.

The genes are TRBV5-4 and TRBJ2-1; the match to TRBD1 covers 11 bases. The V segment lost 4 bases and the J segment 3 bases; nucleotides outside the gene matches: 3. From germline, CDR1 is SGHNT and CDR2 YYREEE (reference sequence). The length of the CDR3 is 15 residues. CDR3 bases: TGTGCCAGCAGCATGGGACAGGGGGGCTACAATGAGCAGTTCTTC. It is translated as CASSMGQGGYNEQFF.

This chain uses TRBV3-1 (or the pseudogene TRBV3-2) with TRBJ2-3, with TRBD1 matching over 7 bases. Germline lookup yields CDR1 LGHDT and CDR2 YNNKEL (reference sequence). V dropped 6 bases and J dropped 4; count of bases not matched to a gene: 13. The CDR3 totals 16 residues. The CDR3 DNA is TGTGCCAGCAGTATCTCCTTGGGACAGTCCTCAGATACGCAGTATTTT. Translation gives CASSISLGQSSDTQYF.

This clone was seen a single time. The V and J genes are TRBV7-2 and TRBJ2-5; possible D gene TRBD1, 6 bases. CDR1 and CDR2 (germline): SGHTA, FQGNSA. The CDR3 runs 15 residues. V was trimmed by 5 bases and J by 1 base, leaving 14 bases between them. The CDR3 is CASSPGTWVQETQYF. CDR3 coding DNA: TGTGCCAGCAGCCCCGGGACATGGGTCCAAGAGACCCAGTACTTC.

V and J are TRBV11-2 and TRBJ1-1, with a possible D match to TRBD1 (6 bases). V was cut by 3 bases and J by 4 bases, with 9 bases left in between. This CDR3 spans 13 amino acids. Germline CDR1 SGHAT, CDR2 FQNNGV. The CDR3 sequence is CASSLYRVTEAFF. CDR3 coding DNA: TGTGCCAGCAGCTTGTACAGGGTCACTGAAGCTTTCTTT. Drawing the rest from reference TRBV11-2 and TRBJ1-1, the complete variable domain is EAGVAQSPRYKIIEKRQSVAFWCNPISGHATLYWYQQILGQGPKLLIQFQNNGVVDDSQLPKDRFSAERLKGVDSTLKIQPAKLEDSAVYLCASSLYRVTEAFFGQGTRLTVV.

V gene TRBV19 combines with J gene TRBJ2-7, with D perhaps matching TRBD1 (6 bases). Trimming stripped 4 bases from V and 0 bases from J, with 13 bases between. Germline V gene sequence: CDR1 LNHDA, CDR2 SQIVND (reference sequence). The CDR3 loop spans 15 amino acids. The CDR3 protein is CASSRGQTRSYEQYF. CDR3 nucleotide sequence: TGTGCCAGTAGTAGAGGACAGACCCGCTCCTACGAGCAGTACTTC.